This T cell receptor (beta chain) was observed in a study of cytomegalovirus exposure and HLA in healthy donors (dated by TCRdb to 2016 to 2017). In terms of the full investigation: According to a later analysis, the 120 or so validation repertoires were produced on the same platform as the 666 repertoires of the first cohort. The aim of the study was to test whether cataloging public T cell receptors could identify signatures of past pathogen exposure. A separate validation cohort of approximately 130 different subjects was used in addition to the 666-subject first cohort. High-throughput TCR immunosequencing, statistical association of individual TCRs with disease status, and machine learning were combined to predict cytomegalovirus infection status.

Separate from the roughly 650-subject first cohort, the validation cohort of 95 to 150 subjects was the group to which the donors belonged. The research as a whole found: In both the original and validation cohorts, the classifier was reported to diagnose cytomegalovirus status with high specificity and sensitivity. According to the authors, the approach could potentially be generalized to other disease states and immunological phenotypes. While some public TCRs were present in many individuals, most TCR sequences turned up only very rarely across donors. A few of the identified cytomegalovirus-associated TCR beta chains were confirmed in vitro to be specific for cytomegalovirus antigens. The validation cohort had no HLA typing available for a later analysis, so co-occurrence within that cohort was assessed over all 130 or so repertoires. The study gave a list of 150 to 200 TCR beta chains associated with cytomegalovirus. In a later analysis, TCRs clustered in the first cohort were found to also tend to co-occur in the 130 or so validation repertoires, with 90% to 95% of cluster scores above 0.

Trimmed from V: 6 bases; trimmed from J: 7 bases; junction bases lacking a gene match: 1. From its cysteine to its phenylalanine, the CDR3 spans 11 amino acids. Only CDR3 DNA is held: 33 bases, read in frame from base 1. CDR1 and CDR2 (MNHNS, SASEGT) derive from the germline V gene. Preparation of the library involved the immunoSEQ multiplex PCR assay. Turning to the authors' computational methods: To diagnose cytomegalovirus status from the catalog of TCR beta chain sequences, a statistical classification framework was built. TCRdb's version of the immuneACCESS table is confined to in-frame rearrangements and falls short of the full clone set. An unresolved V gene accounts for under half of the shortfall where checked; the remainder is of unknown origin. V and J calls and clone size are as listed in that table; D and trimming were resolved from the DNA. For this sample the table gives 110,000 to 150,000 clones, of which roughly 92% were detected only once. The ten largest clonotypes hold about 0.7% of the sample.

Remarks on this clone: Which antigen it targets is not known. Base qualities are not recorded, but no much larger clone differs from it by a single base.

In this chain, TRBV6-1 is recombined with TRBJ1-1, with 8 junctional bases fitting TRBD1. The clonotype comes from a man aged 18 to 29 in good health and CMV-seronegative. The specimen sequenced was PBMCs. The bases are TGTGCCAGCAGGGACAGGGTTGAAGCTTTCTTT. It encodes CASRDRVEAFF.